Shown below are 27 T cell receptor beta chains from a single sample sequenced in a study of CD8+CD57+ T cells in acquired aplastic anemia. TCR beta VDJ and CDR3 profiling used genomic DNA as template. Via MiXCR, TCRdb re-called the reads, giving one row per CDR3 protein. The data show fewer than 200,000 distinct CDR3 sequences, 55% to 80% seen once. Sequencing was done on a sample of sorted CD4+, CD8+, or CD8+CD57+ T cells (not recorded which) from PBMCs. All receptors derive from a human donor in good health.

V and J are TRBV7-9 and TRBJ2-7; D may be TRBD2 (6 bases). The CDR3 extends over 13 amino acids. Trimming left V 5 bases short and J 2 bases short, with 10 bases between. CDR1 and CDR2 (germline): SEHNR, FQNEAQ (reference sequence). The CDR3 protein is CASSRGSTYEQYF. The CDR3 bases are TGTGCCAGCAGCCGGGGGAGCACCTACGAGCAGTACTTC.

This clonotype was picked up many times. The chain links TRBV19 to TRBJ1-2, with D unclear. This CDR3 is 12 amino acids long. V was cut by 2 bases and J by 8 bases, with 9 bases left in between. Germline CDR1 LNHDA, CDR2 SQIVND (reference sequence). The CDR3: CASSIMGSGYTF. CDR3 nucleotide sequence: TGTGCCAGTAGTATAATGGGTAGCGGCTACACCTTC. Full variable domain (rest looked up from reference TRBV19 and TRBJ1-2): DGGITQSPKYLFRKEGQNVTLSCEQNLNHDAMYWYRQDPGQGLRLIYYSQIVNDFQKGDIAEGYSVSREKKESFPLTVTSAQKNPTAFYLCASSIMGSGYTFGSGTRLTVV.

This rearrangement joins TRBV9 to TRBJ2-7; D is undetermined. The CDR3 consists of 15 residues. Germline V gene lookup returns CDR1 SGDLS and CDR2 YYNGEE. Trimming removed 0 bases at V and 0 bases at J, with 10 bases between. Here the CDR3 reads CASSVGTASSYEQYF. The DNA for the CDR3 is TGTGCCAGCAGCGTAGGAACCGCCAGCTCCTACGAGCAGTACTTC.

The V gene is TRBV7-9, the J gene TRBJ2-7; weak D call: TRBD2 (6 bases). The CDR3 runs 13 residues. Germline loops: CDR1 SEHNR, CDR2 FQNEAQ (reference sequence). V lost 4 bases, J lost 3 bases, and 10 bases lay in between. CDR3 DNA sequence: TGTGCCAGCAGCTGGGACTTCCGCTACGAGCAGTACTTC. This gives the protein CASSWDFRYEQYF. Filled out from reference TRBV7-9 and TRBJ2-7, the complete variable domain reads DTGVSQNPRHKITKRGQNVTFRCDPISEHNRLYWYRQTLGQGPEFLTYFQNEAQLEKSRLLSDRFSAERPKGSFSTLEIQRTEQGDSAMYLCASSWDFRYEQYFGPGTRLTVT.

This clonotype has a count of ten or more. CDR3 sequence (DNA): TGCAGTGCTAGAAAACTAGCGGGCAACGAGCAGTACTTC. It encodes CSARKLAGNEQYF. This chain connects TRBV20-1 to TRBJ2-7; 9 bases fit TRBD2. V lost 2 bases to trimming and J lost 5 bases; unmatched junction nucleotides: 4. Germline-derived CDR1 and CDR2 are DFQATT and SNEGSKA (reference sequence). The CDR3 sequence is 13 residues long.

In regard to this clonotype: One junction end does not reproduce the germline sequence, and a read error may be involved. This chain connects TRBV7-8 to TRBJ1-6; D remains unclear. Germline CDR1 and CDR2: SGHVS and FQNEAQ. This CDR3 is 16 amino acids long. The CDR3 region is CASSLGSQTYNPPLHF. CDR3 nucleotides: TGTGCCAGCAGCTTAGGTAGCCAAACCTATAATCCACCCCTCCACTTT.

This clonotype showed up just once. The genes are TRBV2 and TRBJ2-2; D not resolved. CDR3 size: 12 residues. V gave up 4 bases and J gave up 4 bases, with 4 bases separating them. Germline loops: CDR1 SNHLY, CDR2 FYNNEI. CDR3 in DNA: TGTGCCAGCAGTGGTTTCACCGGGGAGCTGTTTTTT. Protein sequence: CASSGFTGELFF.

V gene TRBV4-3 combines with J gene TRBJ1-6; no definite D call. Between the trimmed V and J ends, which lost 1 base and 15 bases, there was a span of 16 bases. Germline CDR1 reads LGHNA; CDR2 reads YSLEER. CDR3 length: 14 amino acids. The CDR3, as DNA: TGCGCCAGCAGCCAAGTGCCATTTCTTATGTTCCTCCACTTT. Protein product: CASSQVPFLMFLHF.

The J gene is TRBJ1-1, the V gene TRBV9; 8 bases match TRBD1. V was clipped by 0 bases and J by 3 bases; unmatched bases: 7. CDR1 SGDLS and CDR2 YYNGEE come from the germline V gene. The CDR3 totals 16 residues. The CDR3 sequence: CASSVDPDRVHTEAFF. CDR3 DNA: TGTGCCAGCAGCGTAGATCCGGACAGGGTTCACACTGAAGCTTTCTTT.

The sample holds one count of this clonotype. CDR3 sequence (DNA): TGCAGTGCTAGTGGGTACAGGGAGAGGACTGAAGCTTTCTTT. It translates to CSASGYRERTEAFF. The V and J genes are TRBV20-1 and TRBJ1-1; D is possibly TRBD1 (6 bases). Germline V gene sequence: CDR1 DFQATT, CDR2 SNEGSKA (reference sequence). There are 14 residues in the CDR3. Trimming pared 3 bases from V and 5 bases from J, leaving 16 bases between.

This chain joins TRBV29-1 and TRBJ1-2, with unresolved D. Germline CDR1 and CDR2: SQVTM and ANQGSEA. V was pared by 3 bases and J by 3 bases, with 5 bases between. The CDR3 covers 11 residues. This CDR3 reads CSVDGDYGYTF. The CDR3 nucleotides read TGCAGCGTTGATGGTGACTATGGCTACACCTTC.

The rearrangement uses TRBV15 and TRBJ2-3, with 7 bases lining up with TRBD2. The CDR3 has 14 amino acids. CDR1 and CDR2 from the germline V gene are LNHNV and YYDKDF (reference sequence). Trimming cost V 0 bases and J 11 bases; bases outside gene matches: 8. The CDR3 spells CATSRDRLAVGQYF. CDR3 DNA sequence: TGTGCCACCAGCAGAGATCGGCTAGCGGTAGGGCAGTATTTT. The full variable domain, its missing parts supplied by reference TRBV15 and TRBJ2-3, is DAMVIQNPRYQVTQFGKPVTLSCSQTLNHNVMYWYQQKSSQAPKLLFHYYDKDFNNEADTPDNFQSRRPNTSFCFLDIRSPGLGDTAMYLCATSRDRLAVGQYFGPGTRLTVL.

V and J are TRBV7-8 and TRBJ2-7, with D possibly matching TRBD2 (7 bases). The CDR3 is 15 residues long. Germline CDR1 reads SGHVS; CDR2 reads FQNEAQ. V lost 2 bases, J lost 4 bases, and 15 bases lay in between. This CDR3 reads CASSLLRGAAYEQYF. Written as DNA, the CDR3 is TGTGCCAGCAGCTTACTTCGGGGGGCCGCGTACGAGCAGTACTTC.

The chain couples TRBV19 to TRBJ1-2; D ambiguous. The CDR3 has 16 residues. CDR1 LNHDA and CDR2 SQIVND come from the germline V gene (reference sequence). Trimming pared 3 bases from V and 3 bases from J, leaving 17 bases between. CDR3 residues: CASSIWTGRRDYGYTF. The CDR3 bases are TGTGCCAGTAGTATTTGGACGGGCAGGAGAGACTATGGCTACACCTTC. Combining the CDR3 with reference TRBV19 and TRBJ1-2 gives the whole variable domain DGGITQSPKYLFRKEGQNVTLSCEQNLNHDAMYWYRQDPGQGLRLIYYSQIVNDFQKGDIAEGYSVSREKKESFPLTVTSAQKNPTAFYLCASSIWTGRRDYGYTFGSGTRLTVV.

The V gene is TRBV7-3, the J gene TRBJ2-1; D may match TRBD1 or TRBD2 (6 bases each). Germline V gene sequence: CDR1 SGHTA, CDR2 FQGTGA. This CDR3 has 16 amino acids. Trimming cost V 6 bases and J 7 bases, with 22 bases left between them. CDR3 DNA: TGTGCCAGCAGTCCCTCTAGGGGGGCACGGGATAATGAGCAGTTCTTC. It codes for CASSPSRGARDNEQFF.

The chain employs TRBV7-2 and TRBJ2-7; 8 bases align to TRBD1. Germline CDR1 is SGHTA and CDR2 is FQGNSA. J lost 6 bases, V lost 5 bases, and 9 bases had no gene match. This CDR3 region has 14 residues. This chain's CDR3 is CASSPTDRVREQYF. CDR3 DNA sequence: TGTGCCAGCAGCCCCACGGACAGGGTTCGCGAGCAGTACTTC.

The rearrangement uses TRBV7-9 and TRBJ2-7; tentatively, D is TRBD1 (5 bases). Looked up from germline, CDR1 is SEHNR and CDR2 is FQNEAQ (reference sequence). The V and J ends lost 2 bases and 4 bases respectively, with 12 bases between them. The CDR3 consists of 14 residues. CDR3 loop: CASSLISGIYEQYF. CDR3 nucleotides: TGTGCCAGCAGCTTAATCTCAGGGATTTACGAGCAGTACTTC.

Turning to this clonotype: A much more abundant neighbour one base away suggests this may be a read error. This sequence joins TRBV20-1 and TRBJ2-3; D is uncertain. Germline CDR1 and CDR2: DFQATT and SNEGSKA (reference sequence). This CDR3 has 13 residues. The CDR3 DNA reads as TGCAGTGCTAGAGACCTAGTCACAGATGCGCAGTATTTT. Encoded protein: CSARDLVTDAQYF.

The chain couples TRBV11-3 to TRBJ2-2; 7 bases fit TRBD1. The CDR3 is 14 amino acids. Germline assignment: CDR1 SGHNT and CDR2 YENEEA. V lost 5 bases, J lost 2 bases, and 2 bases stayed unmatched. The CDR3 loop reads CASSRDRNTGELFF. As DNA, the CDR3 is TGTGCCAGCAGCAGGGACAGAAACACCGGGGAGCTGTTTTTT.

The chain uses TRBV5-1 and TRBJ2-2, with D unclear. Germline values: CDR1 SGHRS, CDR2 YFSETQ. The CDR3 spans 14 residues. The V gene lost 2 bases and the J gene lost 1 base, with 6 bases spanning the gap. This CDR3 is CASSLVVNTGELFF. The DNA for the CDR3 is TGCGCCAGCAGCTTAGTAGTGAACACCGGGGAGCTGTTTTTT.

The chain joins TRBV7-8 to TRBJ2-6, with 11 bases fitting TRBD2. CDR1 and CDR2 from the germline V gene are SGHVS and FQNEAQ. V dropped 8 bases and J dropped 4; count of bases not matched to a gene: 16. The CDR3 consists of 19 residues. The CDR3 bases are TGTGCCAGCCCCTCCCCAGAACTAGCGGGAGACGCCGGGGCCAACGTCCTGACTTTC. Its protein is CASPSPELAGDAGANVLTF.

This rearrangement joins TRBV6-6 to TRBJ2-4; tentative D call: TRBD1 (5 bases). The V gene's germline CDR1 is MNHNY and CDR2 SVGAGI (reference sequence). Deletions cut 7 bases from V and 4 bases from J, with 20 bases between. The CDR3 loop spans 16 amino acids. The CDR3 loop is CASKTRDWAGKNIQYF. CDR3 nucleotides: TGTGCCAGCAAAACCCGAGATTGGGCAGGGAAAAACATTCAGTACTTC.

In this sample, this clonotype turned up many times. V gene TRBV27 combines with J gene TRBJ2-5; 8 nucleotides match TRBD2. After removal of 4 bases from V and 5 bases from J, the junction contained 3 bases not matched to a gene. CDR1 and CDR2 from the germline V gene are MNHEY and SMNVEV (reference sequence). The CDR3 is made up of 13 amino acids. The DNA of the CDR3 is TGTGCCAGCAGTTCAGCGGGAGTGGAGACCCAGTACTTC. It specifies CASSSAGVETQYF.

This clonotype was recorded only once. This sequence joins TRBV7-9 and TRBJ1-4, with 8 bases fitting TRBD1. Per germline, CDR1 SEHNR and CDR2 FQNEAQ (reference sequence). The CDR3 totals 14 residues. The V segment lost 4 bases and the J segment 8 bases; nucleotides outside the gene matches: 6. In DNA, the CDR3 is TGTGCCAGCAGCTCCAGGGGGCTTGGAGAAAAACTGTTTTTT. Its translation: CASSSRGLGEKLFF.

Regarding this clonotype: Germline and junction disagree at one end, which may indicate a read error. CDR3 DNA sequence: TGTGCCAGCAGCCGCGGACCCAGTTATGAGATACGCAGTGATTTT. This encodes CASSRGPSYEIRSDF. The chain employs TRBV14 and TRBJ2-3, with D unresolved. The CDR3 sequence is 15 residues long. Germline V CDR1 and CDR2: SGHDN, FVKESK.

The chain joins TRBV20-1 to TRBJ2-3; D uncertain. The CDR3 has 12 amino acids. CDR1 and CDR2 from the germline V gene are DFQATT and SNEGSKA (reference sequence). V lost 3 bases and J lost 2, with 6 bases in between. The CDR3 nucleotides read TGCAGTGCTAGGACTCTCACAGATACGCAGTATTTT. Encoded protein: CSARTLTDTQYF.

This clonotype was observed many times. The DNA for the CDR3 is TGTGCCAGCAGCTTCCCTCGGGGGGGGGAGACCCAGTACTTC. Translation: CASSFPRGGETQYF. This rearrangement joins TRBV11-2 to TRBJ2-5; 8 bases are shared with TRBD2. CDR1 and CDR2 from the germline V gene are SGHAT and FQNNGV. The CDR3 totals 14 residues. The junction had 5 bases not matched to a gene; V was cut back by 3 bases and J by 5 bases. Full variable domain (missing parts from reference TRBV11-2 and TRBJ2-5): EAGVAQSPRYKIIEKRQSVAFWCNPISGHATLYWYQQILGQGPKLLIQFQNNGVVDDSQLPKDRFSAERLKGVDSTLKIQPAKLEDSAVYLCASSFPRGGETQYFGPGTRLLVL.